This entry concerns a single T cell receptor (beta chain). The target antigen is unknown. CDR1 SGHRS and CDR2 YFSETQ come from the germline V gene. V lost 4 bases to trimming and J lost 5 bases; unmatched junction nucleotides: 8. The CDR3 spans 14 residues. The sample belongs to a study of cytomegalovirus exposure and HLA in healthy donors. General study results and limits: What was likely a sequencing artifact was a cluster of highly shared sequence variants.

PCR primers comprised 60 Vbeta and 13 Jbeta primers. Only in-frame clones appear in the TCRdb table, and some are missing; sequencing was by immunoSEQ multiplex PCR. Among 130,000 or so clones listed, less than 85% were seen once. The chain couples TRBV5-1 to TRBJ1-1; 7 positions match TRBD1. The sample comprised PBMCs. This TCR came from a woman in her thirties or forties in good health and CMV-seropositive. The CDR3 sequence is CASSQQQGRTEAFF. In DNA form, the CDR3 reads TGCGCCAGCAGCCAGCAACAGGGGAGGACTGAAGCTTTCTTT.